Following are 26 T cell receptor beta chains from one sample sequenced in a study of T cell clonality in common variable immunodeficiency. Assay used: immunoSEQ multiplex PCR; TCRdb lists only in-frame clones, some missing. The sample includes more than 55,000 clones, none of them occurring once. The source material was peripheral blood mononuclear cells. The receptors derive from a person between 18 and 70 years old in good health.

At least ten counts were recorded for this clone. The CDR3 extends 3 residues past the end of the read, so its final part is completed from the germline J gene. The chain joins TRBV5-1 to TRBJ1-4; perhaps TRBD1 as D (6 bases). Germline V gene sequence: CDR1 SGHRS, CDR2 YFSETQ. Trimming cost V 5 bases and J 3 bases, with 11 bases left between them. The CDR3 runs to 14 residues. The CDR3 DNA, read in part, is TGCGCCAGCAGGAGGACAGCCCCTAATGAAAAA. Protein sequence: CASRRTAPNEK. In full, the CDR3 reads CASRRTAPNEKLFF.

Ten or more counts support this clone. The sequence runs out 3 residues before the end of the CDR3; the remainder is reconstructed from the germline J gene. The V gene is TRBV24-1, the J gene TRBJ2-1, with TRBD2 as a possible D gene (6 bases). With 5 bases removed from V and 0 bases from J, the gap between germline ends came to 10 bases. Germline loops: CDR1 KGHDR, CDR2 SFDVKD. CDR3 size: 15 residues. CDR3 amino acids: CATSGGGYSYNEQFF. The CDR3 DNA, read in part, is TGTGCCACCAGTGGAGGAGGGTACTCCTACAATGAG.

This clone was recorded many times. The CDR3 extends 3 residues past the end of the read, so its final part is completed from the germline J gene. This specimen includes other DNA sequences encoding the same CDR3. V gene TRBV30 combines with J gene TRBJ1-3; D perhaps matches TRBD1 (5 bases). V lost 3 bases and J 0 bases, leaving 12 bases between the germline ends. This CDR3 region has 15 residues. From germline, CDR1 is GTSNPN and CDR2 SVGIG (reference sequence). CDR3 DNA, as far as it was read: TGTGCCTGGAGACGAGGACAAAGCTCTGGAAACACC. Its protein product is CAWRRGQSSGNT. Given in full, the CDR3 is CAWRRGQSSGNTIYF.

This clone was picked up many times. The CDR3 here is CASSGDSYYGYTF. The CDR3 bases that were read are TGTGCCAGCAGTGGTGACAGTTACTATGGC. The V and J genes are TRBV2 and TRBJ1-2; maybe TRBD1 (5 bases). The CDR3 is cut off 3 residues early in the read; its end comes from the germline J gene. Germline V CDR1 and CDR2: SNHLY, FYNNEI. V lost 4 bases and J 3 bases, leaving 9 bases between the germline ends. There are 13 residues in the CDR3. Filled out from reference TRBV2 and TRBJ1-2, the complete variable domain reads EPEVTQTPSHQVTQMGQEVILRCVPISNHLYFYWYRQILGQKVEFLVSFYNNEISEKSEIFDDQFSVERPDGSNFTLKIRSTKLEDSAMYFCASSGDSYYGYTFGSGTRLTVV.

In this sample, this clone turned up many times. CDR3 sequence: CASSPPNTPGQRSSYNEQFF. CDR3 DNA, as far as it was read: TGTGCCAGCTCACCACCTAATACCCCGGGACAGCGAAGCTCCTACAATGAG. J is TRBJ2-1 and V is TRBV18; 7 positions agree with TRBD1. The read halts 3 residues ahead of the CDR3 end, with the missing end drawn from the germline J gene. Germline V CDR1 and CDR2: KGHSH, LQKENI. V trimming: 0 bases; J trimming: 0 bases; junction bases outside the gene matches: 14. The CDR3 is 20 residues long.

This clone was recorded at least ten times. Read sequence stops 3 residues before the CDR3 end, and the germline J gene provides the missing end. This sequence joins TRBV5-6 and TRBJ1-2, with D uncertain. From germline, CDR1 is SGHDT and CDR2 YYEEEE. The CDR3 contains 14 residues. CDR3 residues: CASSLASGRSGYTF. Incomplete CDR3 DNA: TGTGCCAGCAGCTTGGCTAGCGGGCGGAGCGGC. The full variable domain, completed using reference TRBV5-6 and TRBJ1-2, is DAGVTQSPTHLIKTRGQQVTLRCSPKSGHDTVSWYQQALGQGPQFIFQYYEEEERQRGNFPDRFSGHQFPNYSSELNVNALLLGDSALYLCASSLASGRSGYTFGSGTRLTVV.

This clone was recorded many times. Read data end 3 residues before the CDR3 end; the end is taken from the germline J gene. The chain has TRBV5-8 and TRBJ2-3; the match to TRBD2 covers 8 bases. V lost 0 bases, J lost 4 bases, and 1 base stayed unmatched. The CDR3 runs to 14 residues. Germline-derived CDR1 and CDR2 are SGHTS and YDEGEE. CDR3: CASSLAGGADTQYF. CDR3 bases read: TGTGCCAGCAGCTTGGCCGGGGGGGCAGATACG.

Remarks on this clone: The DNA ends 3 residues before the CDR3 does, and the rest of the CDR3 is filled in from the germline J gene. The chain joins TRBV20-1 to TRBJ2-7; 8 nucleotides align to TRBD2. Trimming at V came to 4 bases and at J to 0 bases, leaving 2 bases not matched to a gene. The CDR3 is made up of 13 amino acids. Per the germline V gene, CDR1 is DFQATT and CDR2 is SNEGSKA (reference sequence). CDR3 bases read: TGCAGTGCTAAGGGACTAGGCTCCTACGAG. It translates to CSAKGLGSYE. The full CDR3 sequence reads CSAKGLGSYEQYF.

This clone appeared many times. The DNA ends 3 residues before the CDR3 does, and the rest of the CDR3 is filled in from the germline J gene. This chain links TRBV16 with TRBJ2-6; 8 bases are shared with TRBD1. V lost 2 bases and J lost 2; bases outside the gene matches: 2. Germline V gene lookup returns CDR1 KGHSY and CDR2 FQNENV. The CDR3 consists of 16 residues. The CDR3 loop reads CASSQLQGAGANVLTF. The sequenced CDR3 bases are TGTGCCAGCAGCCAACTACAGGGGGCTGGGGCCAACGTC.

This clone was observed many times. The CDR3 end falls 3 residues outside the read, so it is completed with the germline J gene. The V call is TRBV20-1, the J call TRBJ1-1; 8 bases align to TRBD1. V lost 0 bases, J lost 2 bases, and 11 bases stayed unmatched. CDR3 length equals 17 residues. Looked up from germline, CDR1 is DFQATT and CDR2 is SNEGSKA (reference sequence). The CDR3 reads CSARDLGQGLPNTEAFF. The CDR3 DNA, read in part, is TGCAGTGCTAGAGATCTAGGACAGGGTTTACCTAACACTGAA.

The table lists this clone with many counts. CDR3 bases read: TGCAGTGCTAGAGATCGAATAGCGGGATGGAACAATGAG. It encodes CSARDRIAGWNNE. The whole CDR3 is CSARDRIAGWNNEQFF. V is TRBV20-1 and J is TRBJ2-1; TRBD2 matches at 8 bases. The missing CDR3 end, 3 residues past where the read stops, is filled in from the germline J gene. The V segment lost 0 bases and the J segment 5 bases; nucleotides outside the gene matches: 9. Per germline, CDR1 DFQATT and CDR2 SNEGSKA (reference sequence). The length of the CDR3 is 16 residues.

Many counts were recorded for this clone. The chain's CDR3 is CASSVGQYNYGYTF. CDR3 DNA (partial): TGTGCCAGCAGTGTTGGACAGTATAACTATGGC. The rearrangement uses TRBV2 and TRBJ1-2, with TRBD1 as a possible D gene (6 bases). The read ends 3 residues before the CDR3 terminus; that terminus is restored from the germline J gene. The CDR3 runs 14 residues. V lost 4 bases and J 1 base, leaving 10 bases between the germline ends. CDR1 is SNHLY and CDR2 is FYNNEI in the germline V gene.

Ten or more counts support this clone. Coverage ceases 3 residues before the CDR3 finishes, and the germline J gene fills in the end. This sequence joins TRBV20-1 and TRBJ2-7, with TRBD2 matching 11 bases. This CDR3 is built from 14 residues. CDR1 DFQATT and CDR2 SNEGSKA come from the germline V gene (reference sequence). The junction had 8 bases not matched to a gene; V was cut back by 4 bases and J by 6 bases. CDR3: CSATSSGRATEQYF. CDR3 bases read: TGCAGTGCTACCAGTAGCGGGAGGGCAACCGAG.

Points on this clone: The read halts 3 residues ahead of the CDR3 end, with the missing end drawn from the germline J gene. V and J are TRBV5-6 and TRBJ1-5; maybe TRBD1 (6 bases). The CDR3 is 14 amino acids. V lost 5 bases to trimming and J lost 1 base, with 10 bases between them. Looked up from germline, CDR1 is SGHDT and CDR2 is YYEEEE. CDR3 region: CASSYRESNQPQHF. CDR3 bases read: TGTGCCAGCAGTTACAGGGAGAGCAATCAGCCC.

This clone showed up many times. The read stops 3 residues short of the end of the CDR3; the missing end is completed from the germline J gene. The genes are TRBV20-1 and TRBJ1-5, with D possibly TRBD1 on 6 matching bases. Trimming stripped 5 bases from V and 0 bases from J, with 17 bases between. This CDR3 contains 16 residues. Per germline, CDR1 DFQATT and CDR2 SNEGSKA (reference sequence). Here the CDR3 reads CSASDPQGYSNQPQHF. The sequenced part of the CDR3 DNA is TGCAGTGCTTCCGATCCCCAGGGGTATAGCAATCAGCCC.

This clone was recorded many times. The CDR3 is cut off 3 residues early in the read; its end comes from the germline J gene. The chain links TRBV7-2 to TRBJ2-2; D unclear. The germline CDR1 and CDR2 sequences are SGHTA and FQGNSA. V dropped 0 bases and J dropped 3 bases, with 8 bases sitting between them. The CDR3 runs 15 residues. CDR3 DNA, as far as it was read: TGTGCCAGCAGCTTAGCAGGGTCGGACACCGGGGAG. Its translation: CASSLAGSDTGE. The CDR3 in its entirety is CASSLAGSDTGELFF.

This clone was observed many times. The read terminates 3 residues ahead of where the CDR3 ends, so the germline J gene completes it. The rearrangement uses TRBV20-1 and TRBJ2-1, with D maybe TRBD1 (5 bases). From germline, CDR1 is DFQATT and CDR2 SNEGSKA (reference sequence). The V end lost 3 bases, the J end lost 2 bases, and 20 bases lay between the germline ends. The CDR3 is 17 residues long. The CDR3 here is CSASHTPSEGAYNEQFF. The sequenced CDR3 bases are TGCAGTGCTAGCCACACACCGTCCGAAGGGGCCTACAATGAG.

This clone was counted ten times or more. From the germline J gene comes the end of the CDR3, since the read stops 3 residues before it. The V call is TRBV5-1, the J call TRBJ2-5; TRBD1 matches at 11 bases. The germline V gene has CDR1 SGHRS and CDR2 YFSETQ. This CDR3 contains 16 residues. V dropped 0 bases and J dropped 5; count of bases not matched to a gene: 6. CDR3 DNA, as far as it was read: TGCGCCAGCAGCTTGGCCGGGACAGGGGGATCCGAGACC. Protein product: CASSLAGTGGSET. The full CDR3 sequence reads CASSLAGTGGSETQYF.

This clone has ten or more counts. The sequenced fragment ends 3 residues before the CDR3 boundary, so the rest is inferred from the germline J gene. V and J are TRBV4-1 and TRBJ2-7, with D unclear. CDR1 is MGHRA and CDR2 is YSYEKL in the germline V gene. The CDR3 consists of 11 residues. The V and J ends lost 5 bases and 6 bases respectively, with 8 bases between them. The sequenced part of the CDR3 DNA is TGCGCCAGCAGCTTAGAGAGCGAG. It codes for CASSLESE. The entire CDR3 protein is CASSLESEQYF.

There are many counts of this clone. The read terminates 3 residues ahead of where the CDR3 ends, so the germline J gene completes it. The chain carries TRBV4-2 and TRBJ2-1, with TRBD2 identical over 10 bases. V trimming: 3 bases; J trimming: 8 bases; junction bases outside the gene matches: 16. This CDR3 has 18 residues. The germline V gene encodes CDR1 LGHNA and CDR2 YNFKEQ. CDR3 loop: CASSQIERASGSFYEQFF. The covered CDR3 bases are TGTGCCAGCAGCCAGATCGAGAGGGCTAGCGGGAGCTTCTATGAG.

The sample holds many counts of this clone. The read gets to within 3 residues of the CDR3 end, and the germline J gene fills in the rest. This rearrangement joins TRBV6-4 to TRBJ2-1; 8 bases are shared with TRBD2. V dropped 0 bases and J dropped 8; count of bases not matched to a gene: 6. Germline V gene data show CDR1 as MRHNA and CDR2 as SNTAGT. This CDR3 contains 15 residues. The CDR3 sequence: CASSDSGLVKDEQFF. The covered CDR3 bases are TGTGCCAGCAGTGACTCGGGACTAGTTAAGGATGAG.

Ten or more counts support this clone. The CDR3 is cut off 3 residues early in the read; its end comes from the germline J gene. The genes are TRBV5-1 and TRBJ2-7; tentatively, D is TRBD1 (6 bases). The CDR3 length is 15 residues. V gave up 5 bases and J gave up 1 base, with 16 bases separating them. Germline V gene data show CDR1 as SGHRS and CDR2 as YFSETQ. This CDR3 is CASSLSPQGSYEQYF. CDR3 DNA (partial): TGCGCCAGCAGTTTAAGTCCGCAGGGGTCCTACGAG.

This clone was observed a few times. The sequenced fragment ends 3 residues before the CDR3 boundary, so the rest is inferred from the germline J gene. V usage is TRBV10-2 and J usage is TRBJ1-1; 7 bases align to TRBD1. V gave up 7 bases and J gave up 1 base; unmatched junction bases: 3. The CDR3 is made up of 13 amino acids. Germline V lookup: CDR1 WSHSY, CDR2 SAAADI. The CDR3 loop is CASKGDRNTEAFF. Incomplete CDR3 DNA: TGCGCCAGCAAGGGGGACAGGAACACTGAA.

This clone was detected ten times or more. Read coverage stops 3 residues before the CDR3 terminus; the germline J gene supplies the remainder. The chain has TRBV2 and TRBJ2-7, with a tentative D call TRBD2 (5 bases). V was cut by 10 bases and J by 0 bases, with 13 bases left in between. The CDR3 has 13 amino acids. Germline assignment: CDR1 SNHLY and CDR2 FYNNEI. Here the CDR3 reads CAKGTSSSYEQYF. The DNA read from the CDR3 is TGTGCCAAAGGCACTAGTTCCTCCTACGAG.

This clone was seen at least ten times. Coverage ceases 3 residues before the CDR3 finishes, and the germline J gene fills in the end. The V gene is TRBV19, the J gene TRBJ2-3, with 8 bases lining up with TRBD1. Germline V gene data show CDR1 as LNHDA and CDR2 as SQIVND (reference sequence). This CDR3 is 18 amino acids long. CDR3 region: CENRGRTPERWITDTQYF. Incomplete CDR3 DNA: TGTGAAAACAGGGGGAGGACCCCCGAGCGTTGGATTACAGATACG.

Many counts were recorded for this clone. The missing CDR3 end, 3 residues past where the read stops, is filled in from the germline J gene. This chain connects TRBV7-9 to TRBJ1-5; TRBD1 might be the D (6 bases). There are 12 residues in the CDR3. V was cut by 8 bases and J by 3 bases, with 8 bases left in between. Germline V gene lookup returns CDR1 SEHNR and CDR2 FQNEAQ (reference sequence). CDR3 sequence reads: CASGQSNQPQHF. The part of the CDR3 DNA that was read is TGTGCCAGCGGACAGTCCAATCAGCCC. Complete variable domain (other parts from reference TRBV7-9 and TRBJ1-5): DTGVSQNPRHKITKRGQNVTFRCDPISEHNRLYWYRQTLGQGPEFLTYFQNEAQLEKSRLLSDRFSAERPKGSFSTLEIQRTEQGDSAMYLCASGQSNQPQHFGDGTRLSIL.